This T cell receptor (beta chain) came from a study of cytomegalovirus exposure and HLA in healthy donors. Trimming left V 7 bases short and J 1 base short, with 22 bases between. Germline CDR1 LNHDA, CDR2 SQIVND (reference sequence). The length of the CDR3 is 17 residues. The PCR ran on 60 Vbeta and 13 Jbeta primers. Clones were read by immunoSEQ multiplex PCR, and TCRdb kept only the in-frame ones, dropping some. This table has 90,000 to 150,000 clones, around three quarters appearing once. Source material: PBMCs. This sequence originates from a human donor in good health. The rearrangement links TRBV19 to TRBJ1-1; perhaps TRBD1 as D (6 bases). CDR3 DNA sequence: TGTGCCAGTACCCCAGGGGAGGGCCTGGGGAGGAACACTGAAGCTTTCTTT. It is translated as CASTPGEGLGRNTEAFF.